The 23 T cell receptor beta chains below come from one sample, sequenced in a study of blood T cell repertoires in COVID-19. Repertoires were generated with immunoSEQ multiplex PCR, while TCRdb's copy carries only in-frame clones and drops some. This repertoire shows about 100,000 clones, about 89% found once; its top ten account for 4.5% to 6%. Sequencing was done on a sample of peripheral blood. These receptors originate from a human donor in a cohort sampled during active COVID-19.

This chain uses TRBV19 with TRBJ1-4; the match to TRBD1 covers 7 bases. CDR3 length equals 13 residues. The trim removed 5 bases at V and 7 bases at J, leaving 4 bases unmatched. The germline V gene encodes CDR1 LNHDA and CDR2 SQIVND (reference sequence). Here the CDR3 reads CASSLDRSEKLFF. The CDR3 DNA follows: TGTGCCAGTAGTTTGGACAGGAGTGAAAAACTGTTTTTT.

This chain uses TRBV11-2 with TRBJ2-3; 10 nucleotides agree with TRBD2. This CDR3 has 16 residues. Germline lookup yields CDR1 SGHAT and CDR2 FQNNGV. The V and J ends lost 0 bases and 3 bases, in that order; junction bases with no gene match: 3. CDR3 amino acids: CASSLDILAGTDTQYF. CDR3 DNA: TGTGCCAGCAGCTTAGATATACTAGCGGGGACAGATACGCAGTATTTT.

Written as DNA, the CDR3 is TGCAGTGCGGGACAGGGTAATGAGCAGTTCTTC. Amino acids: CSAGQGNEQFF. The chain employs TRBV20-1 and TRBJ2-1; 9 bases agree with TRBD1. Per germline, CDR1 DFQATT and CDR2 SNEGSKA (reference sequence). Trimming cost V 6 bases and J 7 bases; bases outside gene matches: 1. The CDR3 is made up of 11 amino acids.

Written as DNA, the CDR3 is TGTGCCAGCAGCGGGACAGGGGGCCTCACAGATACGCAGTATTTT. Its protein is CASSGTGGLTDTQYF. The chain uses TRBV5-4 and TRBJ2-3; 12 nucleotides agree with TRBD1. Per germline, CDR1 SGHNT and CDR2 YYREEE (reference sequence). This CDR3 is 15 amino acids long. The V segment lost 4 bases and the J segment 2 bases; nucleotides outside the gene matches: 2.

V and J are TRBV24-1 and TRBJ2-2; 9 bases fit TRBD1. Losses at the gene ends were 3 bases for V and 4 bases for J; bases not matched to a gene: 5. The CDR3 extends over 16 amino acids. Germline values: CDR1 KGHDR, CDR2 SFDVKD. DNA of the CDR3: TGTGCCACCAGTGATCCCAAGACAGGGGGCACCGGGGAGCTGTTTTTT. Protein sequence: CATSDPKTGGTGELFF.

The V gene is TRBV5-1, the J gene TRBJ2-3, with 9 nucleotides matching TRBD1. Germline V gene data show CDR1 as SGHRS and CDR2 as YFSETQ. The CDR3 consists of 15 residues. V trimming: 4 bases; J trimming: 4 bases; junction bases outside the gene matches: 7. CDR3 sequence: CASSRDRVSADTQYF. Written as DNA, the CDR3 is TGCGCCAGCAGCCGGGACAGGGTATCGGCAGATACGCAGTATTTT.

The chain employs TRBV11-3 and TRBJ1-1; D is unresolved. This CDR3 spans 15 amino acids. Germline-derived CDR1 and CDR2 are SGHNT and YENEEA. V was shortened by 5 bases and J by 4 bases, with 17 bases between the two germline ends. The CDR3 DNA reads as TGTGCCAGCAGCCCCAATATGGGGAGGGCCACTGAAGCTTTCTTT. Its translation: CASSPNMGRATEAFF.

J is TRBJ2-5 and V is TRBV20-1; D not certain. The CDR3 sequence is 11 residues long. The germline gives CDR1 DFQATT, CDR2 SNEGSKA (reference sequence). Trimming took off 0 bases at V and 7 bases at J, with 6 bases between the two ends. The CDR3 region is CSARDQATQYF. The CDR3 DNA reads TGCAGTGCTAGAGATCAGGCGACCCAGTACTTC.

The gene calls are TRBV11-3 and TRBJ1-1, with a weak D call TRBD1 (5 bases). The CDR3 is 15 amino acids. In germline, CDR1 is SGHNT, CDR2 YENEEA. Trimming cost V 3 bases and J 0 bases, with 11 bases left between them. CDR3 in DNA: TGTGCCAGCAGCTTGGAGGGACTGATGAACACTGAAGCTTTCTTT. This translates into CASSLEGLMNTEAFF.

The chain carries TRBV19 and TRBJ1-5, with a possible D match to TRBD1 (5 bases). Looked up from germline, CDR1 is LNHDA and CDR2 is SQIVND (reference sequence). CDR3 length equals 14 residues. Trimming shortened V by 4 bases and J by 3 bases, and 10 bases separated the two germline ends. The CDR3: CASSKQELNQPQHF. CDR3 bases: TGTGCCAGTAGTAAACAGGAGCTCAATCAGCCCCAGCATTTT.

This chain's CDR3 is CASSGQVSNTEAFF. In DNA form, the CDR3 reads TGTGCCAGCAGCGGACAGGTCTCGAACACTGAAGCTTTCTTT. The chain carries TRBV9 and TRBJ1-1; a possible D gene is TRBD1 (6 bases). The CDR3 runs to 14 residues. V was cut by 3 bases and J by 1 base, with 10 bases left in between. Germline V gene lookup returns CDR1 SGDLS and CDR2 YYNGEE.

The gene calls are TRBV7-3 and TRBJ2-1; D possibly corresponds to TRBD1 (6 bases). Germline-derived CDR1 and CDR2 are SGHTA and FQGTGA. V gave up 4 bases and J gave up 4 bases, with 11 bases separating them. CDR3 length: 14 amino acids. Written as DNA, the CDR3 is TGTGCCAGCAGCTCCTCACAGGGTTACAATGAGCAGTTCTTC. It specifies CASSSSQGYNEQFF. The entire variable domain, with the rest obtained from reference TRBV7-3 and TRBJ2-1, is as follows: GAGVSQTPSNKVTEKGKYVELRCDPISGHTALYWYRQSLGQGPEFLIYFQGTGAADDSGLPNDRFFAVRPEGSVSTLKIQRTERGDSAVYLCASSSSQGYNEQFFGPGTRLTVL.

The V gene is TRBV28, the J gene TRBJ2-1, with 7 nucleotides matching TRBD2. The CDR3 sequence is 14 residues long. The junction had 8 bases not matched to a gene; V was cut back by 8 bases and J by 4 bases. The germline V gene has CDR1 MDHEN and CDR2 SYDVKM. The DNA of the CDR3 is TGTGCCAGCGTGGGGAGGGGCCTATACAATGAGCAGTTCTTC. Translating gives CASVGRGLYNEQFF.

This clone was observed at least ten times. The V gene is TRBV7-9, the J gene TRBJ2-7; 9 nucleotides align to TRBD1. V trimming: 5 bases; J trimming: 7 bases; junction bases outside the gene matches: 9. In germline, CDR1 is SEHNR, CDR2 FQNEAQ (reference sequence). CDR3 length: 14 residues. As DNA, the CDR3 is TGTGCCAGCAGCGCTCCCGGGACAGGGAGTGAGCAGTACTTC. This translates into CASSAPGTGSEQYF.

V is TRBV4-2 and J is TRBJ2-1, with D uncertain. Trimming took off 0 bases at V and 4 bases at J, with 10 bases between the two ends. This CDR3 region has 15 residues. The germline CDR1 and CDR2 sequences are LGHNA and YNFKEQ. DNA for the CDR3: TGTGCCAGCAGCCAAGATAGTGTACAGTACAATGAGCAGTTCTTC. This codes for CASSQDSVQYNEQFF.

This clone is a singleton in its sample. The rearrangement joins TRBV13 to TRBJ2-6, with 12 bases lining up with TRBD1. CDR1 is PRHDT, CDR2 FYEKMQ, per germline (reference sequence). Trimming removed 1 base from V and 3 bases from J; junction bases left unmatched: 4. CDR3 length: 18 amino acids. The CDR3 is CASSLEGQGARGANVLTF. The CDR3 DNA reads as TGTGCCAGCAGCTTAGAGGGACAGGGGGCACGTGGGGCCAACGTCCTGACTTTC.

This sequence joins TRBV11-2 and TRBJ2-7; TRBD2 agrees at 7 bases. J was trimmed by 5 bases and V by 5 bases; bases with no gene match: 6. The germline gives CDR1 SGHAT, CDR2 FQNNGV. The CDR3 spans 13 residues. The DNA for the CDR3 is TGTGCCAGCAGCGCCCCCGGGGGGAACGAGCAGTACTTC. Protein sequence: CASSAPGGNEQYF.

The J gene is TRBJ1-3, the V gene TRBV11-2; a weak D match, TRBD1 (5 bases). The V gene lost 1 base and the J gene lost 0 bases, with 13 bases spanning the gap. This CDR3 spans 17 amino acids. Germline CDR1 and CDR2: SGHAT and FQNNGV. The CDR3 nucleotides are TGTGCCAGCAGCTTAGTAACAGGCGGGAGCTCTGGAAACACCATATATTTT. Encoded protein: CASSLVTGGSSGNTIYF.

The rearrangement uses TRBV3-1 (or the pseudogene TRBV3-2) and TRBJ1-3; D remains ambiguous. V was pared by 3 bases and J by 3 bases, with 12 bases between. The CDR3 is made up of 15 amino acids. Looked up from germline, CDR1 is LGHDT and CDR2 is YNNKEL (reference sequence). The CDR3 loop reads CASSQTLRDGNTIYF. The CDR3 DNA reads TGTGCCAGCAGCCAGACCCTCCGGGATGGAAACACCATATATTTT.

This chain uses TRBV7-9 with TRBJ2-7; no firm D call. CDR1 is SEHNR and CDR2 is FQNEAQ in the germline V gene (reference sequence). Deletions cut 5 bases from V and 3 bases from J, with 11 bases between. The CDR3 sequence is 13 residues long. The CDR3, as DNA: TGTGCCAGCAGCCTAAATAAATTCTACGAGCAGTACTTC. Encoded protein: CASSLNKFYEQYF.

The V and J genes are TRBV27 and TRBJ2-3, with a possible D match to TRBD1 (6 bases). The CDR3 runs 15 residues. The germline CDR1 and CDR2 sequences are MNHEY and SMNVEV (reference sequence). Trimming pared 4 bases from V and 2 bases from J, leaving 13 bases between. The CDR3 coding sequence is TGTGCCAGCAGTTCACAGGGTTGGGACACAGATACGCAGTATTTT. Protein sequence: CASSSQGWDTDTQYF.

The J gene is TRBJ1-5, the V gene TRBV2, with 11 nucleotides matching TRBD1. J lost 5 bases, V lost 7 bases, and 7 bases had no gene match. This CDR3 has 15 amino acids. The germline V gene has CDR1 SNHLY and CDR2 FYNNEI. The CDR3 bases are TGTGCCAGCACTAAGGGACAGGGGGGTCATCAGCCCCAGCATTTT. Amino acids: CASTKGQGGHQPQHF. Together with reference TRBV2 and TRBJ1-5, the CDR3 gives the full variable domain: EPEVTQTPSHQVTQMGQEVILRCVPISNHLYFYWYRQILGQKVEFLVSFYNNEISEKSEIFDDQFSVERPDGSNFTLKIRSTKLEDSAMYFCASTKGQGGHQPQHFGDGTRLSIL.

V gene TRBV10-3 combines with J gene TRBJ2-1, with 8 bases fitting TRBD2. The germline gives CDR1 ENHRY, CDR2 SYGVKD. The CDR3 has 15 amino acids. With 4 bases clipped from V and 5 bases from J, the junction kept 7 bases outside the gene matches. In DNA form, the CDR3 reads TGTGCCATCAGTGGACTACTAGCGGCTAACAATGAGCAGTTCTTC. Protein sequence: CAISGLLAANNEQFF.